Presented here are 32 T cell receptor beta chains from one specimen sequenced in a study of blood T cell repertoires in COVID-19. Libraries were prepared by immunoSEQ multiplex PCR; TCRdb keeps only in-frame clonotypes and omits some of them. The data hold fewer than 110,000 clones, with over 80% observed a single time. Sequencing used peripheral blood. These receptors were collected from a man aged 50 to 60 with acute or convalescent COVID-19.

The CDR3 loop is CASRRGGEEKEKLFF. The CDR3 DNA is TGTGCCAGCAGAAGAGGAGGGGAGGAGAAGGAAAAACTGTTTTTT. This sequence joins TRBV2 and TRBJ1-4; D perhaps matches TRBD1 (5 bases). Germline V gives CDR1 SNHLY, CDR2 FYNNEI. The CDR3 totals 15 residues. The V gene lost 6 bases and the J gene lost 8 bases, with 19 bases spanning the gap.

The V and J genes are TRBV5-1 and TRBJ1-1; 7 bases are a match to TRBD1. The CDR3 totals 14 residues. The J segment lost 1 base and the V segment lost 2 bases, leaving 2 bases of the junction unmatched. Germline V CDR1 and CDR2: SGHRS, YFSETQ. In DNA form, the CDR3 reads TGCGCCAGCAGCTTAAGGACAGGGAACACTGAAGCTTTCTTT. It specifies CASSLRTGNTEAFF.

Regarding this clone: Germline and junction disagree at one end, which may indicate a read error. This chain uses TRBV12-3 or TRBV12-4 with TRBJ1-1; D remains ambiguous. The CDR3 runs 11 residues. CDR3 protein: CASSNGVLLDF. DNA of the CDR3: TGTGCCAGCAGCAACGGGGTTCTACTAGATTTT.

This clone was counted between two and nine times. The chain has TRBV5-1 and TRBJ2-1; 15 nucleotides match TRBD2. The CDR3 spans 18 residues. J was trimmed by 7 bases and V by 3 bases; bases with no gene match: 11. Per germline, CDR1 SGHRS and CDR2 YFSETQ. Here the CDR3 reads CASSSPQSGLAGGNEQFF. In DNA form, the CDR3 reads TGCGCCAGCAGCTCCCCTCAGAGCGGACTAGCGGGGGGGAATGAGCAGTTCTTC.

The chain is built from TRBV18 and TRBJ1-2; D is possibly TRBD1 (6 bases). The CDR3 has 14 residues. Trimming cost V 3 bases and J 4 bases, with 12 bases left between them. The germline CDR1 and CDR2 sequences are KGHSH and LQKENI. CDR3 coding DNA: TGTGCCAGCTCACCGGTTCGACAGGTCTATGGCTACACCTTC. Its protein is CASSPVRQVYGYTF.

This chain joins TRBV20-1 and TRBJ2-1; D is unresolved. Germline V gene lookup returns CDR1 DFQATT and CDR2 SNEGSKA (reference sequence). V was clipped by 3 bases and J by 4 bases, with 4 bases between them. CDR3 length: 11 residues. The CDR3 DNA sequence: TGCAGTGCTAGGCAGTACAATGAGCAGTTCTTC. Amino acid sequence: CSARQYNEQFF.

The chain uses TRBV10-3 and TRBJ1-5, with 7 nucleotides matching TRBD1. The J segment lost 3 bases and the V segment lost 10 bases, leaving 3 bases of the junction unmatched. Germline CDR1 reads ENHRY; CDR2 reads SYGVKD. This CDR3 spans 12 amino acids. CDR3 sequence: CASGTDNQPQHF. Here the CDR3 DNA reads TGTGCCAGCGGGACAGACAATCAGCCCCAGCATTTT.

The J gene is TRBJ1-3, the V gene TRBV28; TRBD1 agrees at 7 bases. The germline CDR1 and CDR2 sequences are MDHEN and SYDVKM. The CDR3 extends over 19 amino acids. Trimming cost V 5 bases and J 0 bases; bases outside gene matches: 16. CDR3 DNA sequence: TGTGCCAGCAGTCCCCGGGACAGACCTAAGAGACTCTCTGGAAACACCATATATTTT. This codes for CASSPRDRPKRLSGNTIYF.

This clone was picked up one time. The genes are TRBV19 and TRBJ1-5, with D possibly matching TRBD1 (5 bases). Trimming took 5 bases from V and 6 from J, leaving 8 bases between them. The CDR3 runs 12 residues. CDR1 and CDR2 from the germline V gene are LNHDA and SQIVND (reference sequence). The CDR3 protein is CASSGGSQPQHF. CDR3 in DNA: TGTGCCAGTAGTGGGGGGAGTCAGCCCCAGCATTTT.

This rearrangement joins TRBV7-9 to TRBJ2-3, with 8 bases identical to TRBD2. Germline CDR1 is SEHNR and CDR2 is FQNEAQ (reference sequence). CDR3 length: 16 amino acids. V was pared by 3 bases and J by 5 bases, with 10 bases of the junction left unmatched. The CDR3 sequence is CASSFPFSGVVDTQYF. The CDR3 coding sequence is TGTGCCAGCAGCTTCCCCTTTAGCGGGGTGGTAGATACGCAGTATTTT.

This chain joins TRBV18 and TRBJ1-2, with D uncertain. This CDR3 has 14 residues. V was cut by 2 bases and J by 2 bases, with 9 bases left in between. Germline V gene lookup returns CDR1 KGHSH and CDR2 LQKENI. The CDR3 protein is CASSPTTGNYGYTF. The CDR3 DNA reads TGTGCCAGCTCACCAACGACGGGAAACTATGGCTACACCTTC.

This chain connects TRBV28 to TRBJ2-7; TRBD1 agrees at 11 bases. This CDR3 is 14 amino acids long. Germline CDR1 and CDR2: MDHEN and SYDVKM. V lost 5 bases and J lost 3; bases outside the gene matches: 3. CDR3 amino acids: CASSLGTGGYEQYF. The CDR3 nucleotides read TGTGCCAGCAGTCTCGGGACAGGGGGCTACGAGCAGTACTTC.

This chain joins TRBV24-1 and TRBJ2-5; 8 bases fit TRBD2. Germline CDR1 reads KGHDR; CDR2 reads SFDVKD. CDR3 length: 18 residues. V was pared by 0 bases and J by 0 bases, with 8 bases of the junction left unmatched. The CDR3 region is CATSDLRGGYNDQETQYF. In nucleotides, the CDR3 is TGTGCCACCAGTGATTTGCGGGGGGGGTATAACGACCAAGAGACCCAGTACTTC.

V is TRBV2 and J is TRBJ2-3; 12 bases are shared with TRBD2. CDR1 and CDR2 (germline): SNHLY, FYNNEI. The CDR3 runs to 16 residues. The V gene end was trimmed by 6 bases and the J gene end by 4 bases; junction bases not matched to a gene: 8. CDR3 sequence reads: CASRELAGGVSDTQYF. CDR3 nucleotide sequence: TGTGCCAGCAGAGAACTAGCGGGGGGCGTCTCAGATACGCAGTATTTT.

The chain couples TRBV6-2 or TRBV6-3 to TRBJ2-3; D is possibly TRBD1 (5 bases). Between the trimmed V and J ends, which lost 4 bases and 1 base, there was a span of 15 bases. CDR3 length: 16 residues. Germline V gives CDR1 MNHEY, CDR2 SVGEGT. The CDR3 sequence is CASSLGAGMGTDTQYF. The CDR3 DNA reads TGTGCCAGCAGTTTAGGGGCAGGGATGGGCACAGATACGCAGTATTTT.

The rearrangement uses TRBV6-5 and TRBJ1-1; 7 bases match TRBD1. The CDR3 covers 16 residues. The V gene's germline CDR1 is MNHEY and CDR2 SVGAGI. V lost 2 bases, J lost 0 bases, and 6 bases stayed unmatched. The CDR3 loop is CASSYVKGQLNTEAFF. Written as DNA, the CDR3 is TGTGCCAGCAGTTACGTGAAGGGACAGCTGAACACTGAAGCTTTCTTT.

V is TRBV12-3 or TRBV12-4 and J is TRBJ1-2, with 8 bases lining up with TRBD1. There are 12 residues in the CDR3. The V gene end was trimmed by 4 bases and the J gene end by 13 bases; junction bases not matched to a gene: 8. DNA for the CDR3: TGTGCCAGCAGTTCGGCAGGGGGCGCAGTCACCTTC. Its translation is CASSSAGGAVTF.

The CDR3 protein is CASSDQGAGANVLTF. DNA for the CDR3: TGTGCCAGCAGTGACCAGGGGGCTGGGGCCAACGTCCTGACTTTC. This chain uses TRBV2 with TRBJ2-6; 7 bases map to TRBD1. CDR1 is SNHLY and CDR2 is FYNNEI in the germline V gene. V was pared by 3 bases and J by 2 bases, with 1 base of the junction left unmatched. The CDR3 is 15 amino acids.

This chain uses TRBV15 with TRBJ1-2, with D hard to call. This CDR3 is built from 14 residues. The V end was cut by 5 bases, the J end by 7 bases, with 17 bases between. Per the germline V gene, CDR1 is LNHNV and CDR2 is YYDKDF (reference sequence). The CDR3: CATSSAQKSPGYTF. In nucleotides, the CDR3 is TGTGCCACCAGCTCTGCCCAAAAGAGTCCTGGCTACACCTTC.

The chain employs TRBV6-2 or TRBV6-3 and TRBJ2-5; TRBD2 aligns across 8 bases. V was pared by 2 bases and J by 5 bases, with 4 bases of the junction left unmatched. Germline V gives CDR1 MNHEY, CDR2 SVGEGT. This CDR3 is built from 14 residues. The chain's CDR3 is CASSYPAGVETQYF. The CDR3 DNA follows: TGTGCCAGCAGTTACCCAGCGGGGGTTGAGACCCAGTACTTC.

The chain combines TRBV5-1 with TRBJ1-5; no reliable D call. CDR3 length: 15 residues. Germline CDR1 SGHRS, CDR2 YFSETQ. The ends were cut back, 0 bases at V and 6 bases at J, with 13 bases in the middle. CDR3 DNA: TGCGCCAGCAGCTTGGGTGGCAAAACGGGTCAGCCCCAGCATTTT. Protein: CASSLGGKTGQPQHF.

The chain employs TRBV29-1 and TRBJ1-2; the D gene is possibly TRBD1 (6 bases). Trimming shortened V by 7 bases and J by 2 bases, and 11 bases separated the two germline ends. The CDR3 is 12 residues long. Germline V gene lookup returns CDR1 SQVTM and CDR2 ANQGSEA. CDR3 nucleotides: TGCAGCGACGGGGACAAGAACTATGGCTACACCTTC. Translating it yields CSDGDKNYGYTF.

This chain joins TRBV7-9 and TRBJ1-4; the D is unclear. Germline CDR1 is SEHNR and CDR2 is FQNEAQ (reference sequence). This CDR3 contains 12 residues. V lost 5 bases and J 3 bases, leaving 4 bases between the germline ends. The DNA of the CDR3 is TGTGCCAGCAGCCCTTCTAATGAAAAACTGTTTTTT. Translated, it gives CASSPSNEKLFF.

The V gene is TRBV5-6, the J gene TRBJ2-1; 13 nucleotides match TRBD2. There are 14 residues in the CDR3. Trimming cost V 4 bases and J 9 bases; bases outside gene matches: 4. Germline assignment: CDR1 SGHDT and CDR2 YYEEEE. The CDR3 DNA reads TGTGCCAGCAGCCAAACTAGCGGGGGGGCTGAGCAGTTCTTC. Translating it yields CASSQTSGGAEQFF.

The CDR3 sequence: CARGTEYSNQPQHF. Written as DNA, the CDR3 is TGTGCCAGAGGGACAGAATATAGCAATCAGCCCCAGCATTTT. The V gene is TRBV2, the J gene TRBJ1-5; TRBD1 aligns across 7 bases. Germline CDR1 is SNHLY and CDR2 is FYNNEI. After removal of 9 bases from V and 0 bases from J, the junction contained 5 bases not matched to a gene. The CDR3 extends over 14 amino acids.

This sequence joins TRBV19 and TRBJ2-2, with 8 bases lining up with TRBD2. The CDR3 totals 17 residues. Trimming cost V 3 bases and J 1 base; bases outside gene matches: 7. Per the germline V gene, CDR1 is LNHDA and CDR2 is SQIVND (reference sequence). CDR3 in amino acids: CASSIIGLAKNTGELFF. Here the CDR3 DNA reads TGTGCCAGTAGTATTATAGGACTAGCTAAGAACACCGGGGAGCTGTTTTTT.

The rearrangement joins TRBV10-3 to TRBJ2-3, with TRBD2 as a possible D gene (5 bases). Germline CDR1 and CDR2: ENHRY and SYGVKD. This CDR3 has 14 residues. The germline V and J ends were trimmed by 5 bases and 3 bases, with 12 bases remaining between them. The CDR3 nucleotides are TGTGCCATCAGTTATGGCGGCGGGACAGATACGCAGTATTTT. Amino acids: CAISYGGGTDTQYF.

The chain employs TRBV11-2 and TRBJ2-7; 7 positions match TRBD2. The CDR3 length is 12 residues. V was pared by 6 bases and J by 6 bases, with 5 bases of the junction left unmatched. Germline CDR1 reads SGHAT; CDR2 reads FQNNGV. This chain's CDR3 is CASRSGGFEQYF. The CDR3 DNA is TGTGCCAGCAGATCCGGGGGGTTCGAGCAGTACTTC. Looking up the rest from reference TRBV11-2 and TRBJ2-7 gives the full variable domain: EAGVAQSPRYKIIEKRQSVAFWCNPISGHATLYWYQQILGQGPKLLIQFQNNGVVDDSQLPKDRFSAERLKGVDSTLKIQPAKLEDSAVYLCASRSGGFEQYFGPGTRLTVT.

The chain joins TRBV5-4 to TRBJ1-1, with D possibly TRBD1 on 5 matching bases. CDR3 size: 15 residues. The germline V gene has CDR1 SGHNT and CDR2 YYREEE (reference sequence). V was cut by 3 bases and J by 0 bases, with 12 bases left in between. The CDR3, as DNA: TGTGCCAGCAGCTGGATGGGGGGTTTGAACACTGAAGCTTTCTTT. It yields the protein CASSWMGGLNTEAFF.

The chain carries TRBV29-1 and TRBJ1-4; 8 bases agree with TRBD1. Germline CDR1 reads SQVTM; CDR2 reads ANQGSEA. The CDR3 runs 14 residues. J lost 3 bases, V lost 1 base, and 1 base had no gene match. DNA of the CDR3: TGCAGCGTTGAAGGGACAGGGCCTAATGAAAAACTGTTTTTT. Translated: CSVEGTGPNEKLFF.

The genes are TRBV11-3 and TRBJ1-2; the match to TRBD1 covers 11 bases. Germline CDR1 SGHNT, CDR2 YENEEA. The CDR3 sequence is 16 residues long. Trimming cost V 3 bases and J 6 bases; bases outside gene matches: 9. This CDR3 reads CASSFSGTGGMNGYTF. The CDR3 DNA sequence: TGTGCCAGCAGCTTCTCCGGGACAGGGGGGATGAATGGCTACACCTTC.

J is TRBJ2-7 and V is TRBV19; TRBD1 is a possible D gene (6 bases). V gave up 6 bases and J gave up 3 bases, with 27 bases separating them. The CDR3 contains 18 residues. Germline V gene lookup returns CDR1 LNHDA and CDR2 SQIVND (reference sequence). CDR3 in DNA: TGTGCCAGTAGGAGCCTCCACCCGACAGGTCAAAGGTACTACGAGCAGTACTTC. Translating it yields CASRSLHPTGQRYYEQYF.